Below are 12 T cell receptor beta chains sequenced from a single sample in a study of OX40 agonist ivuxolimab in advanced cancers. Libraries were prepared by immunoSEQ multiplex PCR; TCRdb keeps only in-frame clonotypes and omits some of them. The sample includes roughly 76,000 clones, around 85% of them seen just once. Here the sequenced sample was CD4+ or CD8+ T cells sorted from blood, taken in a trial of the OX40 agonist ivuxolimab. The receptor set was obtained from an adult with an advanced solid tumor such as melanoma, head and neck, liver or kidney cancer.

The chain combines TRBV19 with TRBJ1-1; D is perhaps TRBD1 (5 bases). Germline lookup yields CDR1 LNHDA and CDR2 SQIVND (reference sequence). Trimming pared 4 bases from V and 4 bases from J, leaving 16 bases between. The CDR3 covers 15 residues. The CDR3 DNA reads as TGTGCCAGTAGTAAGGGGCCGCAAAGGGGCACTGAAGCTTTCTTT. This codes for CASSKGPQRGTEAFF.

V is TRBV5-6 and J is TRBJ2-1; D is undetermined. V lost 5 bases to trimming and J lost 9 bases, with 12 bases between them. The CDR3 is 12 residues long. Per germline, CDR1 SGHDT and CDR2 YYEEEE. The CDR3 protein is CASSLTVGEQFF. The CDR3 DNA is TGTGCCAGCAGTTTAACAGTGGGTGAGCAGTTCTTC.

The chain links TRBV28 to TRBJ2-5, with D perhaps matching TRBD1 or TRBD2 (5 bases each). V lost 2 bases, J lost 5 bases, and 15 bases lay in between. This CDR3 spans 15 amino acids. Germline values: CDR1 MDHEN, CDR2 SYDVKM. The chain's CDR3 is CASSLGGRSMETQYF. In DNA form, the CDR3 reads TGTGCCAGCAGTTTAGGGGGACGGTCCATGGAGACCCAGTACTTC.

The chain employs TRBV27 and TRBJ1-2, with D maybe TRBD1 (6 bases). CDR3 length: 13 amino acids. V lost 5 bases to trimming and J lost 3 bases, with 10 bases between them. From germline, CDR1 is MNHEY and CDR2 SMNVEV (reference sequence). The CDR3 loop is CASSEDRDYGYTF. For the CDR3, the DNA is TGTGCCAGCAGTGAGGACAGAGACTATGGCTACACCTTC.

This clone was seen once. The chain carries TRBV19 and TRBJ2-1, with D uncertain. CDR3 length: 14 residues. Trimming left V 7 bases short and J 2 bases short, with 12 bases between. Germline values: CDR1 LNHDA, CDR2 SQIVND (reference sequence). CDR3 sequence: CASTPELAYNEQFF. The CDR3 bases are TGTGCCAGTACTCCGGAGTTAGCCTACAATGAGCAGTTCTTC.

The V call is TRBV12-2, the J call TRBJ2-2; the table assigns TRBD2, which was not confirmed against the DNA. TRBV12-2 is given as a pseudogene. CDR3 size: 16 residues. The CDR3 is CASRRRLAEVTGELFF. In DNA, the CDR3 is TGTGCAAGTCGCCGAAGACTAGCGGAGGTCACCGGGGAGCTGTTTTTT.

The gene calls are TRBV7-3 and TRBJ1-2; D unclear. The CDR3 runs to 15 residues. V was clipped by 5 bases and J by 8 bases, with 21 bases between them. Germline V gives CDR1 SGHTA, CDR2 FQGTGA. CDR3 amino acids: CASSPRLADSLGYTF. The CDR3 bases are TGTGCCAGCAGCCCCCGCCTGGCAGATTCCCTGGGCTACACCTTC.

The genes are TRBV7-8 and TRBJ1-1; a weak D match, TRBD1 (6 bases). Trimming removed 4 bases from V and 8 bases from J, with 14 bases in between. The CDR3 is 13 residues long. Germline V gene lookup returns CDR1 SGHVS and CDR2 FQNEAQ. For the CDR3, the DNA is TGTGCCAGCAGCTCGAGGCAGGGGTTAGAAGCTTTCTTT. Protein: CASSSRQGLEAFF.

The CDR3 DNA reads TGTGCCAGCAGCTTAATGGGACCTGGCCTAGATACGCAGTATTTT. Its protein is CASSLMGPGLDTQYF. The gene calls are TRBV11-3 and TRBJ2-3; TRBD1 or TRBD2 may be the D gene (5 bases each). The V gene lost 2 bases and the J gene lost 5 bases, with 14 bases spanning the gap. The CDR3 is 15 residues long. CDR1 is SGHNT, CDR2 YENEEA, per germline.

The rearrangement links TRBV27 to TRBJ2-2; D remains unclear. The CDR3 is 16 residues long. V dropped 6 bases and J dropped 6 bases, with 20 bases sitting between them. CDR1 and CDR2 (germline): MNHEY, SMNVEV (reference sequence). The CDR3 sequence: CASRPDLGMGSGELFF. The CDR3 DNA sequence: TGTGCCAGCAGACCAGACTTAGGAATGGGGTCCGGGGAGCTGTTTTTT.

The rearrangement uses TRBV4-2 and TRBJ2-1, with D possibly called TRBD1 or TRBD2 (7 bases each). The CDR3 length is 16 residues. Germline V CDR1 and CDR2: LGHNA, YNFKEQ. The germline V and J ends were trimmed by 2 bases and 9 bases, with 20 bases remaining between them. The CDR3 DNA reads TGTGCCAGCAGCCAAATAGCAGGGGGGGGATCGGGTGAGCAGTTCTTC. It codes for CASSQIAGGGSGEQFF.

The chain links TRBV2 to TRBJ1-2, with TRBD1 identical over 9 bases. V lost 6 bases and J lost 6; bases outside the gene matches: 2. Germline V gene data show CDR1 as SNHLY and CDR2 as FYNNEI. This CDR3 spans 12 amino acids. The CDR3 is CASRGQGNGYTF. DNA for the CDR3: TGTGCCAGCAGGGGACAGGGAAATGGCTACACCTTC. Filled out from reference TRBV2 and TRBJ1-2, the complete variable domain reads EPEVTQTPSHQVTQMGQEVILRCVPISNHLYFYWYRQILGQKVEFLVSFYNNEISEKSEIFDDQFSVERPDGSNFTLKIRSTKLEDSAMYFCASRGQGNGYTFGSGTRLTVV.